This T cell receptor beta chain was observed in a study of blood T cell repertoires in COVID-19. On the study more broadly: Donors in the United States, Italy and Spain gave samples during acute or convalescent COVID-19. T cells, B-cell-depleted T cells, or PBMCs supplied cDNA or gDNA.

In the original analysis: Estimates of nucleated cell counts were drawn from the amplification of reference gene primers. The assay was immunoSEQ multiplex PCR, and TCRdb's table has in-frame clones only and misses some. Clone size and the V and J calls come from that table; the DNA yielded D and trimming. The table records 90,000 to 100,000 clones, about 81% of them present only once. Germline CDR1 MNHEY, CDR2 SVGAGI. The CDR3 covers 14 residues. V lost 9 bases, J lost 1 base, and 16 bases lay in between. This sequence originates from a man older than 75 with acute or convalescent COVID-19. The rearrangement joins TRBV6-5 to TRBJ2-7, with unresolved D. Sequencing was performed on peripheral blood. The CDR3 sequence: CARTFLEPSYEQYF. For the CDR3, the DNA is TGTGCCAGGACTTTTCTGGAGCCATCCTACGAGCAGTACTTC.